This T cell receptor (beta chain) was documented in a study of shared clonotypes between healthy human individuals. Germline values: CDR1 ENHRY, CDR2 SYGVKD. V lost 2 bases and J lost 6, with 13 bases in between. This CDR3 region has 15 residues. Study-wide results and caveats: At large depth, rarefaction still showed sorted-subset sequencing to be incomplete. The expectation was that sequencing depth would affect clonotype sharing among donors.

Note on this clone: Its antigen remains unidentified.

Some clones are missing from TCRdb's copy, which holds only in-frame ones; the method was immunoSEQ multiplex PCR. The sample comprises roughly 700,000 clones, under 80% of which are singletons, and 1.5% to 2% rests with the top ten. V usage is TRBV10-3 and J usage is TRBJ2-2, with a tentative D call TRBD2 (6 bases). The sequence was obtained from a woman in her thirties in good health. Sequencing input: memory CD4+ T cells sorted from blood. Documented subset: CD45RA-negative fraction. CDR3 sequence reads: CAISERRESSGELFF. The CDR3 DNA is TGTGCCATCAGTGAGAGACGGGAGTCCTCCGGGGAGCTGTTTTTT.